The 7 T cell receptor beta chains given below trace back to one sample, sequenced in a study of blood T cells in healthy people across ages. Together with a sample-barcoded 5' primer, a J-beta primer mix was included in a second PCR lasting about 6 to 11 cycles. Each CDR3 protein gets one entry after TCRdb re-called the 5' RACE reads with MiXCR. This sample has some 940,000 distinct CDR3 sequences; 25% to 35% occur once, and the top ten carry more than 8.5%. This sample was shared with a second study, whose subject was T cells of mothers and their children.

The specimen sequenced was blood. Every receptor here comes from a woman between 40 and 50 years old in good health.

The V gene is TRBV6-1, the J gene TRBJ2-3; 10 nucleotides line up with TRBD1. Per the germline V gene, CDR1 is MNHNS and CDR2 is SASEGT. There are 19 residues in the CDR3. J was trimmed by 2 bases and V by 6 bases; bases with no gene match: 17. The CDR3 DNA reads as TGTGCCAGCAGCCCGGGACAGGGGAAGGAAGTCCCGACCACAGATACGCAGTATTTT. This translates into CASSPGQGKEVPTTDTQYF.

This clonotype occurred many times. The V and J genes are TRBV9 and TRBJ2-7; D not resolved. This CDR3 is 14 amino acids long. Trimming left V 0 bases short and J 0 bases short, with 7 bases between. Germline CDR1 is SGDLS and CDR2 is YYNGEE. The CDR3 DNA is TGTGCCAGCAGCGTAGGGCATCTCTCCTACGAGCAGTACTTC. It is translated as CASSVGHLSYEQYF.

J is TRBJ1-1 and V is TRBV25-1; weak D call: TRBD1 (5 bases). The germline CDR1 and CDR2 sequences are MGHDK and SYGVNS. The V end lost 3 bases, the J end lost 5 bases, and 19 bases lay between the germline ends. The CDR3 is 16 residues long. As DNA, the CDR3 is TGTGCCAGCAGTGAGACAGCCGGGGCCCGGGGGACTGAAGCTTTCTTT. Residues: CASSETAGARGTEAFF.

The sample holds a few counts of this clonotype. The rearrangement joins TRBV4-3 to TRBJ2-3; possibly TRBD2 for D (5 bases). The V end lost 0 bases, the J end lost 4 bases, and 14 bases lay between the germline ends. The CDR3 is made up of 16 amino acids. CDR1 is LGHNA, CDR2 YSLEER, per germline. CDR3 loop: CASSQDLRGLADTQYF. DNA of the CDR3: TGCGCCAGCAGCCAAGATCTCCGGGGTCTGGCAGATACGCAGTATTTT.

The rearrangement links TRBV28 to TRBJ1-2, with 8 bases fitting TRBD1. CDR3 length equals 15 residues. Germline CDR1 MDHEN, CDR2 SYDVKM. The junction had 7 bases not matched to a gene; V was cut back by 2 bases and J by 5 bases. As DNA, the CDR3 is TGTGCCAGCAGTTTAACTCAGGGGGCAGGGTATGGCTACACCTTC. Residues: CASSLTQGAGYGYTF.

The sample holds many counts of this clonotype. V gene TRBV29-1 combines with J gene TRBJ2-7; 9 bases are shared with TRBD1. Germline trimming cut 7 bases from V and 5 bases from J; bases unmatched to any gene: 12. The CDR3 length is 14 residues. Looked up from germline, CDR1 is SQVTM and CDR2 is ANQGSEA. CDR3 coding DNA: TGCAGCGGGCAAGCCACAGGGGGCAGGAACGAGCAGTACTTC. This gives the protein CSGQATGGRNEQYF.

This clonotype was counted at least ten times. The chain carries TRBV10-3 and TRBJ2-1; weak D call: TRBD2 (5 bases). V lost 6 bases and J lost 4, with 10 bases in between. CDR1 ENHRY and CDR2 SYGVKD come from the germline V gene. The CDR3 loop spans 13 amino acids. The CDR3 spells CAISEGAYNEQFF. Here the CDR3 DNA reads TGTGCCATCAGCGAGGGAGCATACAATGAGCAGTTCTTC.